These 14 T cell receptor beta chains were all obtained from the same sample, sequenced in a study of blood T cell repertoires in COVID-19. Method: immunoSEQ multiplex PCR; TCRdb's copy keeps in-frame clones and lacks some. This table holds about 160,000 clones, around nine tenths found once. Sequencing used peripheral blood. All receptors come from a woman in her 70s with COVID-19, enrolled during active disease.

This clone is medium-sized by share. This rearrangement joins TRBV28 to TRBJ1-2, with D perhaps matching TRBD1 (5 bases). The V and J ends lost 6 bases and 5 bases respectively, with 16 bases between them. Germline V gene lookup returns CDR1 MDHEN and CDR2 SYDVKM. The CDR3 totals 14 residues. The DNA for the CDR3 is TGTGCCAGCAGCCTACTGGGGGGTAGTTATGGCTACACCTTC. Amino acid sequence: CASSLLGGSYGYTF.

The genes are TRBV4-1 and TRBJ1-6; tentative D call: TRBD1 (6 bases). In germline, CDR1 is MGHRA, CDR2 YSYEKL. This CDR3 has 17 amino acids. Trimming left V 4 bases short and J 7 bases short, with 20 bases between. Here the CDR3 DNA reads TGCGCCAGCAGCCCCCAACTGGACAGAAGAGTAAATTCACCCCTCCACTTT. Amino acid sequence: CASSPQLDRRVNSPLHF.

This sequence joins TRBV30 and TRBJ1-2, with unresolved D. Germline assignment: CDR1 GTSNPN and CDR2 SVGIG (reference sequence). The CDR3 has 13 amino acids. Trimming pared 3 bases from V and 0 bases from J, leaving 8 bases between. CDR3 residues: CAWREGTNYGYTF. The CDR3 region has the DNA TGTGCCTGGAGGGAGGGAACTAACTATGGCTACACCTTC.

V usage is TRBV11-3 and J usage is TRBJ1-1; 7 nucleotides align to TRBD1. The CDR3 contains 15 residues. Trimming removed 5 bases from V and 3 bases from J; junction bases left unmatched: 9. The germline CDR1 and CDR2 sequences are SGHNT and YENEEA. CDR3: CASSPGRGRDTEAFF. The CDR3 DNA sequence: TGTGCCAGCAGCCCCGGTAGGGGGCGCGACACTGAAGCTTTCTTT.

V gene TRBV19 combines with J gene TRBJ1-5, with D perhaps matching TRBD1 (6 bases). The germline V and J ends were trimmed by 4 bases and 6 bases, with 19 bases remaining between them. The CDR3 consists of 16 residues. The germline V gene has CDR1 LNHDA and CDR2 SQIVND (reference sequence). The CDR3 region has the DNA TGTGCCAGTAGTACGCTCCGGGGGGCGAGGAGTCAGCCCCAGCATTTT. Translated, it gives CASSTLRGARSQPQHF.

The chain has TRBV5-1 and TRBJ1-1, with D possibly matching TRBD1 (6 bases). Trimming took 2 bases from V and 0 from J, leaving 11 bases between them. The germline V gene has CDR1 SGHRS and CDR2 YFSETQ. The CDR3 is made up of 15 amino acids. The CDR3 region is CASSLTGNMNTEAFF. CDR3 nucleotide sequence: TGCGCCAGCAGCTTAACAGGGAATATGAACACTGAAGCTTTCTTT.

This clone was detected only a few times. This chain uses TRBV5-1 with TRBJ1-4; TRBD1 might be the D (6 bases). Looked up from germline, CDR1 is SGHRS and CDR2 is YFSETQ. The CDR3 runs 16 residues. Trimming removed 0 bases at V and 5 bases at J, with 14 bases between. The CDR3 coding sequence is TGCGCCAGCAGCTTGGTCGGTAGTGACAGGAATGAAAAACTGTTTTTT. This translates into CASSLVGSDRNEKLFF.

A single count supports this clone. The chain links TRBV30 to TRBJ1-5; no clear D. This CDR3 has 14 amino acids. Trimming left V 1 base short and J 5 bases short, with 12 bases between. Germline assignment: CDR1 GTSNPN and CDR2 SVGIG (reference sequence). CDR3 loop: CAWSGEQFDQPQHF. The CDR3 DNA sequence: TGTGCCTGGAGTGGGGAGCAGTTTGATCAGCCCCAGCATTTT.

The chain employs TRBV5-1 and TRBJ2-7, with TRBD1 matching 8 bases. J was trimmed by 1 base and V by 4 bases; bases with no gene match: 7. Germline values: CDR1 SGHRS, CDR2 YFSETQ. This CDR3 region has 15 residues. This chain's CDR3 is CASSVGQGSSYEQYF. CDR3 nucleotide sequence: TGCGCCAGCAGCGTAGGACAGGGCTCTTCCTACGAGCAGTACTTC.

The V and J genes are TRBV9 and TRBJ2-5; 10 nucleotides agree with TRBD2. Germline V gene data show CDR1 as SGDLS and CDR2 as YYNGEE. The CDR3 sequence is 14 residues long. The J segment lost 5 bases and the V segment lost 2 bases, leaving 3 bases of the junction unmatched. The DNA for the CDR3 is TGTGCCAGCAGCGTTAGCGGGGGGAGGGAGACCCAGTACTTC. Amino acid sequence: CASSVSGGRETQYF.

The chain employs TRBV9 and TRBJ2-3; D not resolved. The CDR3 is made up of 13 amino acids. Trimming shortened V by 3 bases and J by 4 bases, and 9 bases separated the two germline ends. The germline V gene encodes CDR1 SGDLS and CDR2 YYNGEE. The CDR3 bases are TGTGCCAGCAGCGAAGCTGGTCCAGATACGCAGTATTTT. Its translation is CASSEAGPDTQYF.

The chain carries TRBV2 and TRBJ1-5; 7 bases are shared with TRBD1. The CDR3 sequence is 14 residues long. The germline V gene has CDR1 SNHLY and CDR2 FYNNEI. Unmatched junction bases numbered 9, after V lost 6 bases and J lost 7 bases. CDR3 sequence reads: CASRDDRVGQPQHF. The CDR3 DNA sequence: TGTGCCAGCAGAGACGACAGGGTGGGCCAGCCCCAGCATTTT.

The chain employs TRBV28 and TRBJ1-2, with D possibly matching TRBD1 (5 bases). The V gene's germline CDR1 is MDHEN and CDR2 SYDVKM. The CDR3 loop spans 13 amino acids. V was shortened by 7 bases and J by 3 bases, with 12 bases between the two germline ends. CDR3 sequence: CASTTQGYYGYTF. The CDR3, as DNA: TGTGCCAGCACAACCCAGGGTTACTATGGCTACACCTTC.

The rearrangement uses TRBV2 and TRBJ2-3; 7 bases fit TRBD2. The CDR3 is made up of 14 amino acids. Germline assignment: CDR1 SNHLY and CDR2 FYNNEI. V dropped 2 bases and J dropped 2; count of bases not matched to a gene: 1. In DNA form, the CDR3 reads TGTGCCAGCAGTGAACTAGCGGTCACAGATACGCAGTATTTT. Encoded protein: CASSELAVTDTQYF.